This record covers a single T cell receptor (beta chain). This record comes from a study of brain T cells in children with intractable seizures. TCRdb's copy holds only in-frame clones and misses some; the assay was immunoSEQ multiplex PCR. The table records approximately 77,000 clones, approximately 94% of them present only once. Germline lookup yields CDR1 KGHSY and CDR2 FQNENV. The CDR3 runs to 17 residues. Deletions cut 3 bases from V and 4 bases from J, with 19 bases between. Sequencing was limited to surgery cases with top T cell transcript signatures in brain tissue. Before surgery, patients took at least one anti-epileptic drug.

The sequenced sample was peripheral blood, obtained at surgery. The clonotype originates from a boy younger than two with tuberous sclerosis and intractable seizures. This sequence joins TRBV16 and TRBJ1-3, with D possibly matching TRBD1 (6 bases). Written as DNA, the CDR3 is TGTGCCAGCAGCCACTCATCAGGGGCCACTAACGGAAACACCATATATTTT. Protein: CASSHSSGATNGNTIYF.